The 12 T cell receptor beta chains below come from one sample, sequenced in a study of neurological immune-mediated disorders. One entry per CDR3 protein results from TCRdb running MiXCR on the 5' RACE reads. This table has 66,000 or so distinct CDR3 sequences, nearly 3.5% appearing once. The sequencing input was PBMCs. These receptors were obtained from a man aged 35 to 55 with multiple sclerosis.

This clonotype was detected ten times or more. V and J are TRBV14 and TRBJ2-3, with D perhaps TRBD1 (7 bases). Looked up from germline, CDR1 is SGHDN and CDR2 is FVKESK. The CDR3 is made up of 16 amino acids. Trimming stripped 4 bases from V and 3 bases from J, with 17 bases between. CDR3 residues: CASSLVEGARTDTQYF. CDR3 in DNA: TGTGCCAGCAGCCTCGTGGAGGGGGCCCGGACAGATACGCAGTATTTT. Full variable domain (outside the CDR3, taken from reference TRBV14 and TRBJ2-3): EAGVTQFPSHSVIEKGQTVTLRCDPISGHDNLYWYRRVMGKEIKFLLHFVKESKQDESGMPNNRFLAERTGGTYSTLKVQPAELEDSGVYFCASSLVEGARTDTQYFGPGTRLTVL.

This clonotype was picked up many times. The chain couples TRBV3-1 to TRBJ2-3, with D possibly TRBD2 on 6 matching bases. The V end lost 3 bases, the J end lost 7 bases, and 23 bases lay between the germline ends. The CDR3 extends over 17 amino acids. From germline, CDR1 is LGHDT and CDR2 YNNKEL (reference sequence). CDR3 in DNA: TGTGCCAGCAGCCATCACTCGTACCGGGAGAATGGAAATACGCAGTATTTT. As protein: CASSHHSYRENGNTQYF.

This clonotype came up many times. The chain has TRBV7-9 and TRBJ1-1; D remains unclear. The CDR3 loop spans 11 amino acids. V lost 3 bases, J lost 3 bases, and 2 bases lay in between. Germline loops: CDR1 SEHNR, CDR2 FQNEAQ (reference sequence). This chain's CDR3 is CASSLDTEAFF. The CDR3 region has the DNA TGTGCCAGCAGCTTGGACACTGAAGCTTTCTTT.

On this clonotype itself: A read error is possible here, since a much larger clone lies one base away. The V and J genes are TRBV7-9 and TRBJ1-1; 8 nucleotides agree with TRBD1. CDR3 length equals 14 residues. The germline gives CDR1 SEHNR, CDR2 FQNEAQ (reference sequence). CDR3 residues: CSSNYQGAFTEAFF. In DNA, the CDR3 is TGTTCCAGCAACTACCAGGGGGCGTTCACTGAAGCTTTCTTT. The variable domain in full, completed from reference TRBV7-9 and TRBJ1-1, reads DTGVSQNPRHKITKRGQNVTFRCDPISEHNRLYWYRQTLGQGPEFLTYFQNEAQLEKSRLLSDRFSAERPKGSFSTLEIQRTEQGDSAMYLCSSNYQGAFTEAFFGQGTRLTVV.

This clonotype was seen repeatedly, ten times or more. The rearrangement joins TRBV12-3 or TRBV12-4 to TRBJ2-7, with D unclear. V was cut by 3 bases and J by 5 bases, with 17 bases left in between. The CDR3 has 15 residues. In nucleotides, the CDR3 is TGTGCCAGCAGTTTGAGATGGCAGTCTCGTGACGAGCAGTACTTC. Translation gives CASSLRWQSRDEQYF.

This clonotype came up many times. The CDR3 reads CASSLPLYEQYF. The CDR3 DNA reads TGCGCCAGCAGCTTACCTCTATACGAGCAGTACTTC. The chain carries TRBV5-1 and TRBJ2-7; D is uncertain. The CDR3 loop spans 12 amino acids. CDR1 is SGHRS, CDR2 YFSETQ, per germline. With 2 bases removed from V and 4 bases from J, the gap between germline ends came to 7 bases.

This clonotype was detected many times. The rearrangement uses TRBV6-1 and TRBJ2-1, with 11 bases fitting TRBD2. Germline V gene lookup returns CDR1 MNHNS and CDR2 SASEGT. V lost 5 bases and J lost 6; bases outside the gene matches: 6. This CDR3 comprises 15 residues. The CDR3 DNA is TGTGCCAGCAGTCCTACTAGCGGGGGCTTCAATGAGCAGTTCTTC. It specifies CASSPTSGGFNEQFF.

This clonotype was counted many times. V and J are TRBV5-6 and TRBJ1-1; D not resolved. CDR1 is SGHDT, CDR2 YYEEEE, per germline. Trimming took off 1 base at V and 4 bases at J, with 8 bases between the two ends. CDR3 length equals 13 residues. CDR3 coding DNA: TGTGCCAGCAGCTTGCGCTGGGGCACTGAAGCTTTCTTT. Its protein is CASSLRWGTEAFF.

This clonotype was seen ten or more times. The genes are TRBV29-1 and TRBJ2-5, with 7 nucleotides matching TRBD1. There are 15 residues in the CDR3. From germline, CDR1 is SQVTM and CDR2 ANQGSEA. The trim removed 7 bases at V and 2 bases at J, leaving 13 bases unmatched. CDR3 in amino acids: CSAKGHRGTQETQYF. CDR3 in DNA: TGCAGCGCTAAGGGCCACAGGGGTACTCAAGAGACCCAGTACTTC. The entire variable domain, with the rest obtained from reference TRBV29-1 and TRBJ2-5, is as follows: SAVISQKPSRDICQRGTSLTIQCQVDSQVTMMFWYRQQPGQSLTLIATANQGSEATYESGFVIDKFPISRPNLTFSTLTVSNMSPEDSSIYLCSAKGHRGTQETQYFGPGTRLLVL.

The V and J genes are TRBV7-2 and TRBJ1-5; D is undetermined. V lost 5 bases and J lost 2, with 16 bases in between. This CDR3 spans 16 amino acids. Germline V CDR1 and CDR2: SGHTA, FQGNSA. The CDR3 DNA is TGTGCCAGCAGCCGAGGGTCGACCCAGGGCAATCAGCCCCAGCATTTT. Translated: CASSRGSTQGNQPQHF. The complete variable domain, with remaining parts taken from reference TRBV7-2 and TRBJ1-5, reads GAGVSQSPSNKVTEKGKDVELRCDPISGHTALYWYRQSLGQGLEFLIYFQGNSAPDKSGLPSDRFSAERTGGSVSTLTIQRTQQEDSAVYLCASSRGSTQGNQPQHFGDGTRLSIL.

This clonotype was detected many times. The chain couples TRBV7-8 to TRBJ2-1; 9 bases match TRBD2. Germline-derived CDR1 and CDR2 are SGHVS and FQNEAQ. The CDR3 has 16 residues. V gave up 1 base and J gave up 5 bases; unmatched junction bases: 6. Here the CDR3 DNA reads TGTGCCAGCAGCTTAGATAGCCTAGCGGGACACAATGAGCAGTTCTTC. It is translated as CASSLDSLAGHNEQFF.

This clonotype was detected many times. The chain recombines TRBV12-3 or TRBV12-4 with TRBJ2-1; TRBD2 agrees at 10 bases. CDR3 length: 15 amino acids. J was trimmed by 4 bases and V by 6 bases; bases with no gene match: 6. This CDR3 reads CASSHGTSVYNEQFF. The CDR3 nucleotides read TGTGCCAGCAGCCATGGGACTAGCGTTTACAATGAGCAGTTCTTC.